This T cell receptor (beta chain) comes out of a study of CD8 T cells in ankylosing spondylitis. Libraries of TCR beta came from quantitative 5'-RACE with molecular barcodes. MiXCR, run by TCRdb on the 5' RACE reads, gives a single entry per CDR3 protein. Among about 350,000 distinct CDR3 sequences, 20% to 25% were seen once, and the ten largest hold around 13%. Germline V gene lookup returns CDR1 SNHLY and CDR2 FYNNEI. Trimming cost V 8 bases and J 2 bases, with 16 bases left between them. The CDR3 length is 14 residues. Turning to this clonotype: Its antigen is unidentified.

Regarding the study as a whole: For ankylosing spondylitis blood, a TCR beta motif of seven to nine highly homologous variants appeared characteristic. Significantly higher representation of disease-linked clones was reported for matched ankylosing spondylitis synovial fluid. Disease-linked clones proved CD8+ and comparatively uncommon in peripheral blood.

Sequences were obtained from blood, either unsorted or a sorted T cell fraction (not recorded which). The genes are TRBV2 and TRBJ2-7; a weak D match, TRBD2 (6 bases). This clonotype was sampled from a male donor with ankylosing spondylitis or in good health (not recorded which). The CDR3, as DNA: TGTGCCAGCTCGTCGAGCGGGCCTACCTACGAGCAGTACTTC. Encoded protein: CASSSSGPTYEQYF. Looking up the rest from reference TRBV2 and TRBJ2-7 gives the full variable domain: EPEVTQTPSHQVTQMGQEVILRCVPISNHLYFYWYRQILGQKVEFLVSFYNNEISEKSEIFDDQFSVERPDGSNFTLKIRSTKLEDSAMYFCASSSSGPTYEQYFGPGTRLTVT.